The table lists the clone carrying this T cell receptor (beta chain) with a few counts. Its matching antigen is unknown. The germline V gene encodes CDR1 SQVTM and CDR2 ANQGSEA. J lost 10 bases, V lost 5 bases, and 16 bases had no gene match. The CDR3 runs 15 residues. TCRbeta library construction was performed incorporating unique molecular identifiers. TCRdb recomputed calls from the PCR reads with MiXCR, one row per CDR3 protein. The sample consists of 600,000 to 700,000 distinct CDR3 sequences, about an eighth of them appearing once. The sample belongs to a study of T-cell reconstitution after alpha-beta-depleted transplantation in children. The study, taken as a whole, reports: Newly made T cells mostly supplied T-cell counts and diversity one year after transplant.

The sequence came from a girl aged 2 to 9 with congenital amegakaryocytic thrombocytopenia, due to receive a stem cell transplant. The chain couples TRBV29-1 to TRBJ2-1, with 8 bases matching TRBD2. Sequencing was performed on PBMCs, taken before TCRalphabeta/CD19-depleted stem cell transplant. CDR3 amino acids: CSVYSGTRRVSEQFF. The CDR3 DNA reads TGCAGCGTTTACTCCGGGACTAGAAGAGTATCAGAGCAGTTCTTC.